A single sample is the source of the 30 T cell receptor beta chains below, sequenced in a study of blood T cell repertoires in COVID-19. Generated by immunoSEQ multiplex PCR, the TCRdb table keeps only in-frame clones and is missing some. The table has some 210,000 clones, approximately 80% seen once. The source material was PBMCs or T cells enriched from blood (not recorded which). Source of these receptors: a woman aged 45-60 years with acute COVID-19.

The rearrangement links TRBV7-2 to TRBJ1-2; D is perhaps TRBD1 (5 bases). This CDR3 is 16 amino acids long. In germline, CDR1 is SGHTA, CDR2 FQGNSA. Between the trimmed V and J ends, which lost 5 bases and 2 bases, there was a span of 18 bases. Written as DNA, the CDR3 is TGTGCCAGCAGCCCCCCGGCAGGGTACTCCAACTATGGCTACACCTTC. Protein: CASSPPAGYSNYGYTF.

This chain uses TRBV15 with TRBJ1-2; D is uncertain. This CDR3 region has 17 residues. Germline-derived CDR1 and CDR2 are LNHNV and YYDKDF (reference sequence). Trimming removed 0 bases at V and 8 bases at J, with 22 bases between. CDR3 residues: CATSRDFPQVFSGGYTF. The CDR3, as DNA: TGTGCCACCAGCAGAGATTTCCCGCAGGTATTTTCAGGAGGCTACACCTTC.

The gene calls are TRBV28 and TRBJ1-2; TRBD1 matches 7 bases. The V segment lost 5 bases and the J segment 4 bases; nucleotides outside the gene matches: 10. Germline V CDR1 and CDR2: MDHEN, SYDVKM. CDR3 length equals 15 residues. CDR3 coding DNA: TGTGCCAGCAGTCCTATAGGGACAGATGTCTATGGCTACACCTTC. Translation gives CASSPIGTDVYGYTF.

In DNA, the CDR3 is TGCGCCAGCAGCCAAGAGCCTCACGGCGGGACCTATAATTCACCCCTCCACTTT. Protein product: CASSQEPHGGTYNSPLHF. The J gene is TRBJ1-6, the V gene TRBV4-1; D gene ambiguous. This CDR3 has 18 residues. Germline V gene data show CDR1 as MGHRA and CDR2 as YSYEKL. V was shortened by 0 bases and J by 2 bases, with 14 bases between the two germline ends.

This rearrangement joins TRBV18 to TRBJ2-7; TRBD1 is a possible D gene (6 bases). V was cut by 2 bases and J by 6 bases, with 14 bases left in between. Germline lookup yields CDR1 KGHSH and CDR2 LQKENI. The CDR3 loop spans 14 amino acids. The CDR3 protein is CASSPTQGIGEQYF. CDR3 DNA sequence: TGTGCCAGCTCACCAACACAGGGAATTGGCGAGCAGTACTTC.

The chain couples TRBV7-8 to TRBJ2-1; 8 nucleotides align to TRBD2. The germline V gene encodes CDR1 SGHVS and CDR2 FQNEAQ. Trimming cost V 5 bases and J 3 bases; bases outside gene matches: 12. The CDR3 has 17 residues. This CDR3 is CASSPQTAGGFYNEQFF. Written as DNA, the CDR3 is TGTGCCAGCAGCCCCCAAACGGCGGGGGGATTCTACAATGAGCAGTTCTTC. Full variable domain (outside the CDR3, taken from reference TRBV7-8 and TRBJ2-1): GAGVSQSPRYKVAKRGQDVALRCDPISGHVSLFWYQQALGQGPEFLTYFQNEAQLDKSGLPSDRFFAERPEGSVSTLKIQRTQQEDSAVYLCASSPQTAGGFYNEQFFGPGTRLTVL.

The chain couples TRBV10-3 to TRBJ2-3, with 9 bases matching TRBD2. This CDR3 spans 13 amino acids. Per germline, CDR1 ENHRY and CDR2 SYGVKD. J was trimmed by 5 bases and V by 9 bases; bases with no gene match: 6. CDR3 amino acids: CAISSGGKDTQYF. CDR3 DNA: TGTGCCATTTCAAGCGGGGGGAAAGATACGCAGTATTTT.

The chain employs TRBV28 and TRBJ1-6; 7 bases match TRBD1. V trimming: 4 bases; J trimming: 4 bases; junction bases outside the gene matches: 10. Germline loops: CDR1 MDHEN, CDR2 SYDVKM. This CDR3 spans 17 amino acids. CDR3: CASSSPRDRQYNSPLHF. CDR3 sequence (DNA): TGTGCCAGCAGTTCCCCCCGGGACAGACAATATAATTCACCCCTCCACTTT.

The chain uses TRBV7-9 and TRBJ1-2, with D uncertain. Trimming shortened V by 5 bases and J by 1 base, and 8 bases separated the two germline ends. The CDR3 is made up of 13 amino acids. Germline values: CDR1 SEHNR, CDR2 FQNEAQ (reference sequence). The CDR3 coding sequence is TGTGCCAGCAGCCGGGGTAGTAACTATGGCTACACCTTC. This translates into CASSRGSNYGYTF.

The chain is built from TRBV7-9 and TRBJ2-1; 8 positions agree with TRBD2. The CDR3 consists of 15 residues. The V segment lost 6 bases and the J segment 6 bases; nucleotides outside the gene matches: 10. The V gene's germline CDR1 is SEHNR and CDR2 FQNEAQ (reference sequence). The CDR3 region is CASSSGIGGANEQFF. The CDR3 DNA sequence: TGTGCCAGCAGTTCAGGGATCGGGGGGGCCAATGAGCAGTTCTTC.

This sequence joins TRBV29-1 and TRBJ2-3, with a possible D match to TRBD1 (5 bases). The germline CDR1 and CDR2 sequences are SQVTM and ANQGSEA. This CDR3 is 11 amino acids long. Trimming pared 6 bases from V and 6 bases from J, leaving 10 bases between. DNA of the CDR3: TGCAGCGTCCAAGCAGGGGATACGCAGTATTTT. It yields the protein CSVQAGDTQYF.

CDR3: CASISMNTEAFF. Here the CDR3 DNA reads TGTGCCAGCATTAGCATGAACACTGAAGCTTTCTTT. This sequence joins TRBV27 and TRBJ1-1, with no clear D. CDR1 and CDR2 (germline): MNHEY, SMNVEV (reference sequence). The CDR3 consists of 12 residues. The ends were cut back, 7 bases at V and 0 bases at J, with 6 bases in the middle.

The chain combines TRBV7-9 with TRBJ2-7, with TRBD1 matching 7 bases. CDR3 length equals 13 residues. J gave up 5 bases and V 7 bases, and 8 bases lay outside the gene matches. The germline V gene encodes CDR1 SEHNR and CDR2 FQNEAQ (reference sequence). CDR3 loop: CASNRQGINEQYF. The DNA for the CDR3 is TGTGCCAGCAACCGACAGGGAATTAACGAGCAGTACTTC.

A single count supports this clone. The CDR3 protein is CASSEYDKGGRSFSSGNTIYF. CDR3 coding DNA: TGTGCCAGCAGCGAATACGATAAAGGGGGACGTTCTTTTAGCTCTGGAAACACCATATATTTT. The V call is TRBV2, the J call TRBJ1-3, with D tentatively TRBD1 (6 bases). Germline V gene data show CDR1 as SNHLY and CDR2 as FYNNEI. Deletions cut 6 bases from V and 0 bases from J, with 30 bases between. The CDR3 consists of 21 residues.

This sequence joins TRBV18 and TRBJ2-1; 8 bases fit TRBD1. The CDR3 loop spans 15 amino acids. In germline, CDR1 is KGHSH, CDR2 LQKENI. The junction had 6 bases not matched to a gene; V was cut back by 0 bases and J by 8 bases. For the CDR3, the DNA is TGTGCCAGCTCACCACCGGCCCAGGGGGCTCATGAGCAGTTCTTC. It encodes CASSPPAQGAHEQFF.

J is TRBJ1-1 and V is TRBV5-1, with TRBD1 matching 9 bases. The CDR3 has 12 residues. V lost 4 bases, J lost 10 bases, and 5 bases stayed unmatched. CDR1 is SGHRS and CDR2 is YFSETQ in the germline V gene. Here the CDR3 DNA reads TGCGCCAGCAGCCCGACAGGGGGTATAGCTTTCTTT. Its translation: CASSPTGGIAFF.

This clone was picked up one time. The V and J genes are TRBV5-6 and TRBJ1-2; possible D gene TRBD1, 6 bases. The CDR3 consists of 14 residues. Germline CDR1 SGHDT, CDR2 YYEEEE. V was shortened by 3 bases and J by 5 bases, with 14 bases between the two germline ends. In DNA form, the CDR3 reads TGTGCCAGCAGCTCTCGGACACAGGGATATGGCTACACCTTC. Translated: CASSSRTQGYGYTF.

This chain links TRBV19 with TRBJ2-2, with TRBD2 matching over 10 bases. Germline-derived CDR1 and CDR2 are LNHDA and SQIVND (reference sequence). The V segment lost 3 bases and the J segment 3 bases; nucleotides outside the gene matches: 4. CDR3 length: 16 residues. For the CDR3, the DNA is TGTGCCAGTAGTATTCATGGGACTAGCGACACCGGGGAGCTGTTTTTT. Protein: CASSIHGTSDTGELFF.

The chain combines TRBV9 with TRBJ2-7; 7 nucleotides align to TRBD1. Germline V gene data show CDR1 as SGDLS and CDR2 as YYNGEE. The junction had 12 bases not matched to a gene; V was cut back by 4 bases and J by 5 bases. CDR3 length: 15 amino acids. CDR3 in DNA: TGTGCCAGCAGCCCAGAAACAGGGGTTCGCGACGAGCAGTACTTC. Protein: CASSPETGVRDEQYF.

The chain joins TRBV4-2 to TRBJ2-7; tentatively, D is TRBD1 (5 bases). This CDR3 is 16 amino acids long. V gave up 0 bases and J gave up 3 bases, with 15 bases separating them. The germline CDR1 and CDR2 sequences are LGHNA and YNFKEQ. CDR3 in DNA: TGTGCCAGCAGCCAAGAACACCAGGGAATCGGCTACGAGCAGTACTTC. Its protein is CASSQEHQGIGYEQYF.

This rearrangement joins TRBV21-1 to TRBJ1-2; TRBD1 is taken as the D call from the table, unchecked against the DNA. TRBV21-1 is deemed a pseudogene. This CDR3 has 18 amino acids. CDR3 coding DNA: TGTGCCAGCAGCAGTAGAATGGGGACAGCCGCGGGGTACTATGGCTACACCTTC. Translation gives CASSSRMGTAAGYYGYTF.

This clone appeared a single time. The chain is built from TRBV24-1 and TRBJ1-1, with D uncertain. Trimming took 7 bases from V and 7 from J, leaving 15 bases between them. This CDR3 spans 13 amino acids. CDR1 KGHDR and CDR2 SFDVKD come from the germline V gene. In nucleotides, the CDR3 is TGTGCCACCAGCACGAATCGAGGCCATGAAGCTTTCTTT. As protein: CATSTNRGHEAFF.

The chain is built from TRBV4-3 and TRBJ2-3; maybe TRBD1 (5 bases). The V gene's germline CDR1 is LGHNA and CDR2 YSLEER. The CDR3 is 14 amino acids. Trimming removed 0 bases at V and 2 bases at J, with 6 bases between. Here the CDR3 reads CASSQDRATDTQYF. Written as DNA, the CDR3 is TGCGCCAGCAGCCAAGACAGGGCCACAGATACGCAGTATTTT.

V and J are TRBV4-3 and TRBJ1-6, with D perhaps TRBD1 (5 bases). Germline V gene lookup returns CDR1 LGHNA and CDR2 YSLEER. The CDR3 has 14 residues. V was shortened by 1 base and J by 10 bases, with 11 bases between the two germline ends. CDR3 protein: CASSQGQGHSPLHF. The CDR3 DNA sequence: TGCGCCAGCAGCCAAGGGCAGGGCCACTCACCCCTCCACTTT.

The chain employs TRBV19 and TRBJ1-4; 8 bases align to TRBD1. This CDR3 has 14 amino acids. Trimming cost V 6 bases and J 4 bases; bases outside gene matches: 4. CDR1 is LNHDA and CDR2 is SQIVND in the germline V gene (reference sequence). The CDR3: CASRGTGDNEKLFF. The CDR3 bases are TGTGCCAGTAGGGGGACAGGCGATAATGAAAAACTGTTTTTT.

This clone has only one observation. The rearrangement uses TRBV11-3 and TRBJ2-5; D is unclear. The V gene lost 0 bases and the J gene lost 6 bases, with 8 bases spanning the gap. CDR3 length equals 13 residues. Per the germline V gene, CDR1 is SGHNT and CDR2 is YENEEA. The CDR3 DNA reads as TGTGCCAGCAGCTTAGACGGTTTCCAGACCCAGTACTTC. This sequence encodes CASSLDGFQTQYF.

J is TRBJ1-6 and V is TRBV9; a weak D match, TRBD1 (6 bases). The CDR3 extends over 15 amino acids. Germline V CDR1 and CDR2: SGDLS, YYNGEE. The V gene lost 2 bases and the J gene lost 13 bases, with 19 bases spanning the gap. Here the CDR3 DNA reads TGTGCCAGCAGCGTTTCCCCCAACACAGGGTCTCCCCTCCACTTT. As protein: CASSVSPNTGSPLHF.

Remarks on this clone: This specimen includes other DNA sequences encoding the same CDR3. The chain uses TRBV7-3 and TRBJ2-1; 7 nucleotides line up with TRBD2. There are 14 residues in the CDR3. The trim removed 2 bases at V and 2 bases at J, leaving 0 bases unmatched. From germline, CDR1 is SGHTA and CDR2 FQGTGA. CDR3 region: CASSLAGAYNEQFF. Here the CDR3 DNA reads TGTGCCAGCAGCTTAGCGGGAGCCTACAATGAGCAGTTCTTC.

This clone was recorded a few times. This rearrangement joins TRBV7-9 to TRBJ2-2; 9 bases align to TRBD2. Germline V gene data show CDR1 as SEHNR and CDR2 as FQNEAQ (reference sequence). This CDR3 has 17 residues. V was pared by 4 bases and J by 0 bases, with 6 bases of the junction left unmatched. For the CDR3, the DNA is TGTGCCAGCAGCTCCCTAGCGGGGACTTCGAACACCGGGGAGCTGTTTTTT. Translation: CASSSLAGTSNTGELFF.

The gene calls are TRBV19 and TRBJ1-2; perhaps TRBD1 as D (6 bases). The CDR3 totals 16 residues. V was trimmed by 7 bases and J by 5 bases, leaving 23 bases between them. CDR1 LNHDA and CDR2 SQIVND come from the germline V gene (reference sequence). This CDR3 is CASTYSRAPGAYGYTF. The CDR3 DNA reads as TGTGCCAGTACCTACTCCCGCGCCCCAGGGGCTTATGGCTACACCTTC.